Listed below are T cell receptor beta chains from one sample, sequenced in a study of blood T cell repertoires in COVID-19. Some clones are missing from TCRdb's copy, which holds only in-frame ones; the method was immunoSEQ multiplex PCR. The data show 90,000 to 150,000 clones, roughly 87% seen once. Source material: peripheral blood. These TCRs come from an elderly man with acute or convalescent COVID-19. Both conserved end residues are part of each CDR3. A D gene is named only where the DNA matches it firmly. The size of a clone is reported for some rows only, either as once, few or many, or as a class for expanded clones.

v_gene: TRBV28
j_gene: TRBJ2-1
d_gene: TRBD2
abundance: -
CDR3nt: TGTGCCAGCAGCTTGAGGGGACTAGCCTACAATGAGCAGTTCTTC
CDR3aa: CASSLRGLAYNEQFF

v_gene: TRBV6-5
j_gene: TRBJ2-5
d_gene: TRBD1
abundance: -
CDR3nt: TGTGCCAGCAGTTTGGGGACAGGGGGGTACCAAGAGACCCAGTACTTC
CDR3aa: CASSLGTGGYQETQYF

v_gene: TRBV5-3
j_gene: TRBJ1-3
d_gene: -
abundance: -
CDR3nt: TGTGCCAGAAGCTTGGGTGACAGGATGGGGGCAAGGGGAAACACCATATATTTT
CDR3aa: CARSLGDRMGARGNTIYF

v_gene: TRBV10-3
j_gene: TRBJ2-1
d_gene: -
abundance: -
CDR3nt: TGTGCCATCAGTGAGCCCCCCCTTACTAGTGGCAATGAGCAGTTCTTC
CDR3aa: CAISEPPLTSGNEQFF

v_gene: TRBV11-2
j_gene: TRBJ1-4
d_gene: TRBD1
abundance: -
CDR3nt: TGTGCCAGCAGCTTTCAGGGGGCAGGGGAAAAACTGTTTTTT
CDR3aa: CASSFQGAGEKLFF

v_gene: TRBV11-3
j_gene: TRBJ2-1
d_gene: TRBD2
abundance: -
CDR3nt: TGTGCCAGCAGCTCCCGATGGGAGGGGTCCTACAATGAGCAGTTCTTC
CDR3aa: CASSSRWEGSYNEQFF

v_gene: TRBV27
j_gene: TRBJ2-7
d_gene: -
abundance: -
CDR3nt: TGTGCCAGCAGGAACAGGGTAGGAGGATCCTACGAGCAGTACTTC
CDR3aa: CASRNRVGGSYEQYF

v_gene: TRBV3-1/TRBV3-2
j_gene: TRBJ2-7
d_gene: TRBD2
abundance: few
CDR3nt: TGTGCCAGCAGCCAAGCGAGAGCGGGGGCCTACGAGCAGTACTTC
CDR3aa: CASSQARAGAYEQYF

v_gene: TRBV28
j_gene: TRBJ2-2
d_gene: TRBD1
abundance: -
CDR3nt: TGTGCCAGCAGTGAACCGGGACAGGGTACCGGGGAGCTGTTTTTT
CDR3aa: CASSEPGQGTGELFF

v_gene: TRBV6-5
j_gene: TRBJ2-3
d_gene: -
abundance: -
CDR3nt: TGTGCCAGCAGTATCCTCACAGATACGCAGTATTTT
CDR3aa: CASSILTDTQYF

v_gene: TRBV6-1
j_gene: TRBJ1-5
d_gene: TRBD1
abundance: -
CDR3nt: TGTGCCAGCAGTGAAGAACGGACAGGGAGTGGTGATCAGCCCCAGCATTTT
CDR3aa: CASSEERTGSGDQPQHF

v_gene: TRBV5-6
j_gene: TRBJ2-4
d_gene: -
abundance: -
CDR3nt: TGTGCCAGCTCCGCGATAGCCAAAAACATTCAGTACTTC
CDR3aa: CASSAIAKNIQYF

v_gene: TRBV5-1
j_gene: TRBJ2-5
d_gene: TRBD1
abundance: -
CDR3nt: TGCGCCAGCAGCGTGGACAGGGTGGGAGAGACCCAGTACTTC
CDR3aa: CASSVDRVGETQYF

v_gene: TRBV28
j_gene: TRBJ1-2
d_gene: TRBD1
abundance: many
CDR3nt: TGTGCCAGCAGTCCCCGACGGACAGGGGGCCCCTATGGCTACACCTTC
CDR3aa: CASSPRRTGGPYGYTF

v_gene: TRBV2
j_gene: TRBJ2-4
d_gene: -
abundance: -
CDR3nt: TGTGCCAGCAGTTTACAGGGTTCTTCCAAAAACATTCAGTACTTC
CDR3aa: CASSLQGSSKNIQYF

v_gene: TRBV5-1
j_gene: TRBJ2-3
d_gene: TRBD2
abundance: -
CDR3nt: TGCGCCAGCAGCTACTGGACTAGCGGGGCGCCCACAGATACGCAGTATTTT
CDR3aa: CASSYWTSGAPTDTQYF

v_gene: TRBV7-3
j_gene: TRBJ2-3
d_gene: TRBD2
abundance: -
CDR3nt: TGTGCCAGCAGCGCAGCGGGGGGCACAGATACGCAGTATTTT
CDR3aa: CASSAAGGTDTQYF

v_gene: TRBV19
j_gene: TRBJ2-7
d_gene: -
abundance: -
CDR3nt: TGTGCCAGTAGTCGGACACCGAGCTCCTACGAGCAGTACTTC
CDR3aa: CASSRTPSSYEQYF

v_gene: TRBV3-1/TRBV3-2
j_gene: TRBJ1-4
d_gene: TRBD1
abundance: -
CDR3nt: TGTGCCAGCAGCCAAGGACAGGGGGTTGCTAATGAAAAACTGTTTTTT
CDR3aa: CASSQGQGVANEKLFF

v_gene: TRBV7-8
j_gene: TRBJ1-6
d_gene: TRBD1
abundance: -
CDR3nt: TGTGCCAGCAGACCCGGGACAGGGAATAATTCACCCCTCCACTTT
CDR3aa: CASRPGTGNNSPLHF

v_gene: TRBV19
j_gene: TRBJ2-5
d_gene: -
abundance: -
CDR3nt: TGTGCCAGTAGTATAGGCCAGTCCCAAGAGACCCAGTACTTC
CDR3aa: CASSIGQSQETQYF

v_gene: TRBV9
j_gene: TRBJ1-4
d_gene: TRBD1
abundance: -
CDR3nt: TGTGCCAGCAGCGTGTTGGCAGGGGGCCTCACAACTAATGAAAAACTGTTTTTT
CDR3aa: CASSVLAGGLTTNEKLFF

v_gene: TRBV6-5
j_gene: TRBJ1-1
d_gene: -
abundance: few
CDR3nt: TGTGCCAGCCAATTTTCCCGGGGGGGGAACACTGAAGCTTTCTTT
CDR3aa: CASQFSRGGNTEAFF

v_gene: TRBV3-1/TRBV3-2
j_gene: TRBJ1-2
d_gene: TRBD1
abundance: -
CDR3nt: TGTGCCAGCAGCCTCGGGACAGGGGGTTATGGCTACACCTTC
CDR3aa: CASSLGTGGYGYTF

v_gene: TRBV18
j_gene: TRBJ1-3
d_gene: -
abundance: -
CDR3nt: TGTGCCAGCTCACCGGCGGGTAACTCTGGAAACACCATATATTTT
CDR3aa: CASSPAGNSGNTIYF

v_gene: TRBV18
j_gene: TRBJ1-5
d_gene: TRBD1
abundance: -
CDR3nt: TGTGCCAGCTCACCACCGGGGCAGGGGGTAGGTGGCAATCAGCCCCAGCATTTT
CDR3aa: CASSPPGQGVGGNQPQHF

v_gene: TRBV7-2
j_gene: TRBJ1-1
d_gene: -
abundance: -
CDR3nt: TGTGCCAGCAGCTTTGCAGGCCCGAACACTGAAGCTTTCTTT
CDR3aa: CASSFAGPNTEAFF

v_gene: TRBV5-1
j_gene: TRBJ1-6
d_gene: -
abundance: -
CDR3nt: TGCGCCAGCAGCTTGGAAAATCTTGATTCACCCCTCCACTTT
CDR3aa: CASSLENLDSPLHF

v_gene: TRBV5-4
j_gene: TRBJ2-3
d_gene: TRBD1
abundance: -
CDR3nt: TGTGCCAGCAGCTCCGGGACAGGGGGCGCGCATACGCAGTATTTT
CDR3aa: CASSSGTGGAHTQYF

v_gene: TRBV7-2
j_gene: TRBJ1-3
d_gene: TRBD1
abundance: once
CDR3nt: TGTGCCAGCAGCTTAGCGTCGGGACAGGTCTCGGGAAACACCATATATTTT
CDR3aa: CASSLASGQVSGNTIYF

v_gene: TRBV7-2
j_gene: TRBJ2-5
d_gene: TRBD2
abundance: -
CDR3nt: TGTGCCAGCAGCTTCCGGACTAGCGGTGGAGAGACCCAGTACTTC
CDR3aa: CASSFRTSGGETQYF

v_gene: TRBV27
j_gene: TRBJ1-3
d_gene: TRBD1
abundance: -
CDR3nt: TGTGCCAGCAGTTCGACAGGGGGCTCTGGAAACACCATATATTTT
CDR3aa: CASSSTGGSGNTIYF

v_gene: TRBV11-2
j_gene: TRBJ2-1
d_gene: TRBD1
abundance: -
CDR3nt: TGTGCCAGCAGCTTATCGCAGGGGGCCTACAATGAGCAGTTCTTC
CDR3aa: CASSLSQGAYNEQFF

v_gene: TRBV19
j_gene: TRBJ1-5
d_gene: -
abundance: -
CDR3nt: TGTGCCAGTAGTACACAGGGTAGGGATCAGCCCCAGCATTTT
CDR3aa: CASSTQGRDQPQHF

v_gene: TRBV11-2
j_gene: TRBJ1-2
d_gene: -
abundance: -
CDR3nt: TGTGCCAGCAGCTCAAATGGATTCGGGGGCTATGGCTACACCTTC
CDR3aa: CASSSNGFGGYGYTF

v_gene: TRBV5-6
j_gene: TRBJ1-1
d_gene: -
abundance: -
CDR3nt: TGTGCCAGCAGCTTGGACGGTGGGAGGAGGAACACTGAAGCTTTCTTT
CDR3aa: CASSLDGGRRNTEAFF

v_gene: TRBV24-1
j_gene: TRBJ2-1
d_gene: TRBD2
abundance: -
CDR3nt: TGTGCCACCAGTGATACTCCGGGACTAGCCTCCTACAATGAGCAGTTCTTC
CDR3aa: CATSDTPGLASYNEQFF

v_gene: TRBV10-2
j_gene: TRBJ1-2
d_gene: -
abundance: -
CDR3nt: TGCGCCAGCAGTGAATCAGTCTCCTATGGCTACACCTTC
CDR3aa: CASSESVSYGYTF

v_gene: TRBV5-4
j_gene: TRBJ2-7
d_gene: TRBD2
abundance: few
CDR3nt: TGTGCCAGCAGTCCTAGCGGGATCAGTTACGAGCAGTACTTC
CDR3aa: CASSPSGISYEQYF

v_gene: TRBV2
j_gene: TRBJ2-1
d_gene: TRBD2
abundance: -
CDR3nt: TGTGCCAGCAAGCGGGGGCTAAACAATGAGCAGTTCTTC
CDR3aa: CASKRGLNNEQFF

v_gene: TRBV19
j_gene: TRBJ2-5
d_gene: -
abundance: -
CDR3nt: TGTGCCAGTAGTTTCGGACAGCTTCAAGAGACCCAGTACTTC
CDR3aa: CASSFGQLQETQYF

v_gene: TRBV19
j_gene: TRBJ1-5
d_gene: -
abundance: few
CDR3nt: TGTGCCAGTACTGGGGGCTATAGCAATCAGCCCCAGCATTTT
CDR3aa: CASTGGYSNQPQHF

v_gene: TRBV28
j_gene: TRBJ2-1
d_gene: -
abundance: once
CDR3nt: TGTGCCAGTACCCGTGCTAGCTCCTACAATGAGCAGTTCTTC
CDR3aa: CASTRASSYNEQFF

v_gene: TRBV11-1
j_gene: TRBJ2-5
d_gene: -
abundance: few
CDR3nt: TGTGCCAGCACTCGGACTCAAGAGACCCAGTACTTC
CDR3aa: CASTRTQETQYF

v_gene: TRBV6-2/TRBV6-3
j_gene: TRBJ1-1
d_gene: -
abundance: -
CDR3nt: TGTGCCAGCAGTTACTCCCCAGGGGCTCGGAACACTGAAGCTTTCTTT
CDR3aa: CASSYSPGARNTEAFF

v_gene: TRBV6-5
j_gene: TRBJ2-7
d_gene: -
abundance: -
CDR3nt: TGTGCCAGCAGTTTAGACGGGTCCTACGAGCAGTACTTC
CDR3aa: CASSLDGSYEQYF

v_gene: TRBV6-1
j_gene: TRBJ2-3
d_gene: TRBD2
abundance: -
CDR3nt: TGTGCCAGCAGTGAAGGAGTAGCGGGGATAGATACGCAGTATTTT
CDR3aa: CASSEGVAGIDTQYF

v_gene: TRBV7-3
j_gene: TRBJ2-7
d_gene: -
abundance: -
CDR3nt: TGTGCCAGCAGCTTAAACGGACATAGCTCCTACGAGCAGTACTTC
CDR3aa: CASSLNGHSSYEQYF

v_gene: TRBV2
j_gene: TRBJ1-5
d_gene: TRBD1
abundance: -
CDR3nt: TGTGCCAGCAGCAGGGACAGCCTGGGGAGCAATCAGCCCCAGCATTTT
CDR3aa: CASSRDSLGSNQPQHF

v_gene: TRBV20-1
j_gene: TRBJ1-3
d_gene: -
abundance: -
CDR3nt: TGCAGTGCTAGTTCTGCAGTCCTCTCTGGAAACACCATATATTTT
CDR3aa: CSASSAVLSGNTIYF

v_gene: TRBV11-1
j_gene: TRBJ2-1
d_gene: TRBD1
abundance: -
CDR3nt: TGTGCCAGCAGCTCAACCGACAGGGCCTACACTGAGCAGTTCTTC
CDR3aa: CASSSTDRAYTEQFF

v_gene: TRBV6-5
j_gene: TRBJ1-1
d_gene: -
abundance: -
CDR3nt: TGTGCCAGCAGTTACGCTCCCGGAGCCACTGAAGCTTTCTTT
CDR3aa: CASSYAPGATEAFF

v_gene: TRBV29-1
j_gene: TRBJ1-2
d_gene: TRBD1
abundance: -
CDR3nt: TGCAGCACCAGGCAGGGGGCAGAAGGCTACACCTTC
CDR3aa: CSTRQGAEGYTF

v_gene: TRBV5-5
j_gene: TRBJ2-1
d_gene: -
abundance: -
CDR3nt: TGTGCCAGCAGCCGACCCCAGGAATCCTACAATGAGCAGTTCTTC
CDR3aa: CASSRPQESYNEQFF

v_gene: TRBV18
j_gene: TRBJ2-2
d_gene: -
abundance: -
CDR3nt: TGTGCCAGCACCGGACTGGCGGGGACCGGGGAGCTGTTTTTT
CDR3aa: CASTGLAGTGELFF

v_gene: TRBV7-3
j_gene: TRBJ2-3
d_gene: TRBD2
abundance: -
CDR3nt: TGTGCCAGCAGCTTACTAGCGGGAGCTGGAGATACGCAGTATTTT
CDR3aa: CASSLLAGAGDTQYF

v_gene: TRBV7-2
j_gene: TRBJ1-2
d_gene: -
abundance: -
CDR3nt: TGTGCCAGCAGCGAAGGAGTGCAGGGTAGGGGCTACACCTTC
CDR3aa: CASSEGVQGRGYTF

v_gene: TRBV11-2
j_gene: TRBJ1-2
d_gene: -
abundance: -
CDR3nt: TGTGCCAGCAGCCCCCCCCGTAACTATGGCTACACCTTC
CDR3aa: CASSPPRNYGYTF

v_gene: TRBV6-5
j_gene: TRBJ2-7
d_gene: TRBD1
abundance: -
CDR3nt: TGTGCCAGCAGCCAGCAAGGACAGGGGACCTACGAGCAGTACTTC
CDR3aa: CASSQQGQGTYEQYF

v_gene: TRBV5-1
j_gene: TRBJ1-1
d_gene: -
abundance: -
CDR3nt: TGCGCCAGCAGCTTGGTGGGAGGGGACACTGAAGCTTTCTTT
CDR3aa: CASSLVGGDTEAFF